Listed below are T cell receptor beta chains from one sample, sequenced in a study of T cells in Graves' hyperthyroidism and ophthalmopathy. TCRdb re-called the multiplex PCR reads with MiXCR, one entry per CDR3 protein. Seen here are about 270,000 distinct CDR3 sequences, 20% to 25% observed once, and the top ten hold roughly 60%. The specimen was blood. The receptors come from a man under 40 with Graves' ophthalmopathy. CDR3s include the opening cysteine and the closing phenylalanine or tryptophan. D genes are given only for firm matches. For some rows the clone size is stated as once, few or many, or as a class when expanded; others skip it.

TRBJ2-7,few,.,TRBV4-2,TGTGCCAGCAGCCAATCCCCAGGGCCCTCCTACGAGCAGTACTTC,CASSQSPGPSYEQYF
TRBJ1-1,.,.,TRBV6-5,TGTGCCAGCAGTTACTCCCTGGAGGGCACTGAAGCTTTCTTT,CASSYSLEGTEAFF
TRBJ1-5,many,.,TRBV2,TGTGCCAGCAAAAATCAGGGAGGAGGCAATCAGCCCCAGCATTTT,CASKNQGGGNQPQHF
TRBJ1-2,.,TRBD1,TRBV6-1,TGTGCCAGCCTCTCCGACAGGGGAGACTATGGCTACACCTTC,CASLSDRGDYGYTF
TRBJ1-4,few,.,TRBV19,TGTGCCAGTAGTATAATGGAAGGGCACCCTAATGAAAAACTGTTTTTT,CASSIMEGHPNEKLFF
TRBJ2-7,many,.,TRBV9,TGTGCCAGCAGCGTAGTTATCCTAAAGAACTCCTACGAGCAGTACTTC,CASSVVILKNSYEQYF
TRBJ2-3,few,TRBD2,TRBV12-3/TRBV12-4,TGTGCCAGCAGCTCGGGACTAGCGGGACCAGATACGCAGTATTTT,CASSSGLAGPDTQYF
TRBJ2-5,few,TRBD2,TRBV11-2,TGTGCCAGCAGCTTAGGGGGACTAGCGGGAGTCCAAGAGACCCAGTACTTC,CASSLGGLAGVQETQYF
TRBJ1-1,few,TRBD1,TRBV9,TGTGCCAGCAGCGTACTAAGACAGGGGTCGACGACTGAAGCTTTCTTT,CASSVLRQGSTTEAFF
TRBJ1-2,.,TRBD1,TRBV13,TGTGCCAGCAGCTACCTAGGACAGGGGAGCGGCTACACCTTC,CASSYLGQGSGYTF
TRBJ2-4,few,.,TRBV28,TGTGCCAGCAGTACGGTGGGGGGCAAGGCGAAAGCCAAAAACATTCAGTACTTC,CASSTVGGKAKAKNIQYF
TRBJ1-4,.,.,TRBV5-1,TGCGCCAGCAGCTTGGCGGGGGCCTCGAATGAAAAACTGTTTTTT,CASSLAGASNEKLFF
TRBJ1-5,few,TRBD1,TRBV28,TGTGCCAGCAGTTTCTCCGGGACAGGGAGTCAGCCCCAGCATTTT,CASSFSGTGSQPQHF
TRBJ2-1,few,TRBD2,TRBV12-3/TRBV12-4,TGTGCCAGCAGGACGACTAGCAGATTCAATGAGCAGTTCTTC,CASRTTSRFNEQFF
TRBJ2-3,.,TRBD2,TRBV28,TGTGCCAGCAGTCTGACTAGCGTCGATACGCAGTATTTT,CASSLTSVDTQYF
TRBJ1-5,many,.,TRBV18,TGTGCCAGCTCACCATATGGGGATCAGCCCCAGCATTTT,CASSPYGDQPQHF
TRBJ1-5,.,TRBD1,TRBV6-1,TGTGCCAGCAGCAACGACAGGGGGCATGGTCAGCCCCAGCATTTT,CASSNDRGHGQPQHF
TRBJ2-7,many,.,TRBV4-2,TGTGCCAGCAGCCGCGAGGTGCGGACCTACGAGCAGTACTTC,CASSREVRTYEQYF
TRBJ2-2,.,.,TRBV28,TGTGCCAGCAGTTTATTGGGGAGAAATTTGTCTCCGGAGCTGTTTTTT,CASSLLGRNLSPELFF
TRBJ2-5,.,TRBD2,TRBV18,TGTGCCAGCTCACCGCTAGCGGGGCCGGGGACCCAGTACTTC,CASSPLAGPGTQYF
TRBJ2-7,few,.,TRBV29-1,TGCAGCGTTGTCGATGATTTTGGGTCCTACGAGCAGTACTTC,CSVVDDFGSYEQYF
TRBJ2-1,.,.,TRBV6-1,TGTGCCAGCAGCCAACAGGGAATTGAGCAGTTCTTC,CASSQQGIEQFF
TRBJ2-3,.,TRBD2,TRBV20-1,TGCAGTGCTAGAGAAACTAGCGGGGAAACAGATACGCAGTATTTT,CSARETSGETDTQYF
TRBJ1-6,few,.,TRBV2,TGTGCCAGCAGTGAACCGGGTCCCAATTCACCCCTCCACTTT,CASSEPGPNSPLHF
TRBJ2-3,many,TRBD2,TRBV20-1,TGCAGTGCAGGCAGCGGGGGCACAGATACGCAGTATTTT,CSAGSGGTDTQYF
TRBJ2-2,.,.,TRBV9,TGTGCCAGCAGCTACACCGACGGTTACACCGGGGAGCTGTTTTTT,CASSYTDGYTGELFF
TRBJ2-1,many,TRBD2,TRBV19,TGTGCCAGTAGTCGACGACTAGCGGGAGGGAGCTCCTACAATGAGCAGTTCTTC,CASSRRLAGGSSYNEQFF
TRBJ2-7,many,TRBD2,TRBV5-1,TGCGCCAGCAGCGAAGAAGGACTAGCGGAGGGGTACGAGCAGTACTTC,CASSEEGLAEGYEQYF
TRBJ2-6,few,.,TRBV29-1,TGCAGCGTTGAGGACTCTGGGGCCAACGTCCTGACTTTC,CSVEDSGANVLTF
TRBJ2-7,few,.,TRBV2,TGTGCCAGCACCGGTAGCTCCTACGAGCAGCACTTC,CASTGSSYEQHF
TRBJ1-1,many,.,TRBV5-1,TGCGCCAGCAGCAGAGACTTACTTGAAGCTTTCTTT,CASSRDLLEAFF
TRBJ1-4,few,.,TRBV9,TGTGCCAGCAGCGCCTCCCCCACAGGTGAAAAACTGTTTTTT,CASSASPTGEKLFF
TRBJ1-1,many,.,TRBV10-1,TGCGCCAGCAGTGAGTCGGGGGGGCAGGAAGCTTTCTTT,CASSESGGQEAFF
TRBJ2-7,many,.,TRBV6-1,TGTGCCAGCAGTGAAATCCACGAGCAGTACTTC,CASSEIHEQYF
TRBJ1-1,.,.,TRBV12-3/TRBV12-4,TGTGCCAGCAGCGCGAGGACCCAGGGCACTGAAGCTTTCTTT,CASSARTQGTEAFF
TRBJ2-1,few,.,TRBV4-1,TGCGCCAGCAGCCACTCGGGCGGAACCTTGGATGAGCAGTTCTTC,CASSHSGGTLDEQFF
TRBJ1-1,many,.,TRBV18,TGTGCCAGCTCACCACCTCCGGGGACGAACACTGAAGCTTTCTTT,CASSPPPGTNTEAFF
TRBJ2-6,.,.,TRBV11-1,TGTGCCAGCAGCTCACCGGGCTACCCTGGGGCCAACGTCCTGACTTTC,CASSSPGYPGANVLTF
TRBJ2-7,.,TRBD2,TRBV5-4,TGTGCCAGCAGCGCTAGCGGGACGAGCTCCTGCAATGAGCAGTACTTC,CASSASGTSSCNEQYF
TRBJ2-3,many,TRBD2,TRBV12-3/TRBV12-4,TGTGCCAGCAGTCTAGCGGGAGGTATGGGCACAGATACGCAGTATTTT,CASSLAGGMGTDTQYF
TRBJ2-1,many,TRBD2,TRBV12-3/TRBV12-4,TGTGCCAGCAGACCGGGACTAGAGGGAAATGAGCAGTTCTTC,CASRPGLEGNEQFF
TRBJ1-3,.,.,TRBV2,TGTGCCAGCAGGCTCGGGGGCGTCGGAAACACCATATATTTT,CASRLGGVGNTIYF
TRBJ2-7,.,TRBD1,TRBV14,TGTGCCAGCAGTCGGGACAGGGCCGACGAGCAGTACTTC,CASSRDRADEQYF
TRBJ1-2,.,TRBD1,TRBV20-1,TGCAGTGCTAGAGATTTGACAGGGGGTGGAGGCTATGGCTACACCTTC,CSARDLTGGGGYGYTF
TRBJ2-7,.,TRBD2,TRBV5-1,TGCGCCAGCAGCTTGGCCCCTAGCGGGATTTACGAGCAGTACTTC,CASSLAPSGIYEQYF
TRBJ1-1,few,TRBD1,TRBV20-1,TGCAGTGCATTCAGACAGGGGACTGAAGCTTTCTTT,CSAFRQGTEAFF
TRBJ2-3,once,TRBD1,TRBV7-8,TGTGCCAGCAGCCCCAGAACAGGGGAAGATACGCGGTATTTT,CASSPRTGEDTRYF
TRBJ1-5,.,TRBD1,TRBV7-2,TGTGCCAGCAGTAACCCGGGACAGGTGTCCTTCAATCAGCCCCAGCATTTT,CASSNPGQVSFNQPQHF
TRBJ1-6,.,.,TRBV2,TGTGCCAGCAGTAAGGGAAATTCACCCCTCCACTTT,CASSKGNSPLHF
TRBJ2-1,many,TRBD2,TRBV6-2/TRBV6-3,TGTGCCAGCAGTTACTCGGAGCTAGCGGGGGCGAGCTACAATGAGCAGTTCTTC,CASSYSELAGASYNEQFF
TRBJ1-6,.,.,TRBV27,TGTGCCAGCAGTTTTGGTAATTCACCCCTCCACTTT,CASSFGNSPLHF
TRBJ2-1,few,.,TRBV7-3,TGTGCCAGCAGCCTTTATCCTTTGCCTGGAGGCTCCTACAATGAGCAGTTCTTC,CASSLYPLPGGSYNEQFF
TRBJ2-4,.,.,TRBV19,TGTGCCAGTAGTCGCGGTAGTGGAGGGCTAGCCAAAAACATTCAGTACTTC,CASSRGSGGLAKNIQYF
TRBJ2-3,.,.,TRBV19,TGTGCCAGTAGTATAGCGTCTTGGGGTACAGATACGCAGTATTTT,CASSIASWGTDTQYF
TRBJ2-7,many,TRBD2,TRBV28,TGTGCCAGCAACATTCGGACTAGCGGGAGTCACGAGCAGTACTTC,CASNIRTSGSHEQYF
TRBJ2-7,.,TRBD2,TRBV28,TGTGCCAGCAGGGTGACTAGCGGGAAATACGAGCAGTACTTC,CASRVTSGKYEQYF